Listed here are 3 T cell receptor beta chains from one sample, sequenced in a study of T cell repertoires in cytomegalovirus infection (dated by TCRdb to between 2018 and 2021). Sequencing was performed on an Illumina HiSeq 1500. TCRdb ran its own pipeline on the public reads, namely fastp trimming at Q25 and MiXCR clone calling, and kept in-frame beta chains. For every CDR3 protein sequence, its rows merge into one entry that carries the most common genes and DNA. This sample holds nearly 70,000 distinct CDR3 sequences; 20% to 25% were observed only once. The ten top clones hold over 70% of the sample. Antigens for these TCRs are unknown. Sequenced input: PBMCs, sequenced either directly or after in vitro stimulation (not recorded which). The receptors were gathered from a human donor in good health (CMV status not recorded). Some clones in this sample may be carry-over from other donors' samples.

This clonotype appeared many times. The V call is TRBV6-1, the J call TRBJ1-2; TRBD1 matches at 11 bases. CDR3 size: 15 residues. The junction had 10 bases not matched to a gene; V was cut back by 7 bases and J by 6 bases. Germline V gene sequence: CDR1 MNHNS, CDR2 SASEGT. Here the CDR3 DNA reads TGTGCCAGCATTCCGGGACAGGGGGAGTTTGATGGCTACACCTTC. This encodes CASIPGQGEFDGYTF.

This clonotype has ten or more counts. The rearrangement links TRBV7-6 to TRBJ2-3; D is perhaps TRBD2 (5 bases). Germline CDR1 and CDR2: SGHVS and FNYEAQ. V lost 4 bases and J lost 6, with 8 bases in between. This CDR3 contains 12 residues. CDR3 residues: CASSSWEDTQYF. Written as DNA, the CDR3 is TGTGCCAGCAGCTCGTGGGAGGATACGCAGTATTTT.

V and J are TRBV28 and TRBJ1-4; weak D call: TRBD1 (5 bases). Per the germline V gene, CDR1 is MDHEN and CDR2 is SYDVKM. V was pared by 5 bases and J by 0 bases, with 10 bases between. This CDR3 comprises 15 residues. CDR3 in DNA: TGTGCCAGCAGTAGAAGACAGTCAACTAATGAAAAACTGTTTTTT. It translates to CASSRRQSTNEKLFF.